This T cell receptor beta chain was recovered during a study of shared clonotypes between healthy human individuals (dated by TCRdb to the early 2020s). For the study in its entirety: Three men and a couple of women, aged 18 to 49 years, made up the cohort. Per donor, leukapheresis produced somewhere between about 0.94 and 9 billion PBMCs. Blood TCR repertoires of four to six healthy adults were deeply sequenced to estimate repertoire size and the extent of clonotype sharing between individuals. To increase sequencing depth and limit assay-specific biases, different laboratories used diverse techniques to prepare libraries and sequence TCR repertoires.

What the research found in general, with its limitations: The genetic and exposure-history diversity represented was limited by the small number of donors. Only blood was sampled, and tissue TCR repertoires likely differ from those in blood. Pairwise subsampling led to the expectation that sequencing depth would affect the degree of clonotype sharing among donors.

Notes on this clone: The antigen this receptor binds is unknown. Qualities for individual bases were not recorded, and no much larger clone is one base off.

V and J are trimmed by 4 bases and 7 bases, and the gene matches miss 14 bases of the junction. Taken from cysteine to phenylalanine, the CDR3 has 16 residues. Solely the CDR3 DNA is kept, with 48 bases framed from the first base. As encoded in the germline V gene, CDR1 is SGDLS while CDR2 is YYNGEE. TCR CDR3 regions were amplified from genomic DNA by multiplex PCR using the deep immunoSEQ assay. Genomic DNA extracted from each cell subset was distributed evenly over all wells of several immunoSEQ 96-well plates, and each plate served as one replicate. Each replicate PCR for unsorted PBMC received about 0.3 ug genomic DNA, equal to tens of thousands of T cell genomes. Genomic DNA from unsorted PBMC was sequenced over ten immunoSEQ deep assay plates. The purified libraries were quantified using a Qubit 3.0 fluorometer, sized with a Bioanalyzer 2100, and then quantified again using the KAPA Library Quantification kit. Every immunoSEQ 96-well plate was sequenced on a dedicated single-read 150-cycle Illumina NextSeq 550 flow cell. In the authors' own workflow: The immunoSEQ output contained only junctional sequences without quality scores, so filtering could not match that applied to full-length reads. To assign V/J genes and CDR3, sequences were annotated using PyIR, a Python wrapper for IgBLAST v1.9, with IMGT germline references. Reads with weak V/J assignments (E-value above 1e-6), missing CDR3, stop codons, out-of-frame junctions, or ambiguous translated residues were removed. A V3J clonotype was defined by an identical inferred V gene, J gene, and CDR3 amino acid sequence. Percentage overlap between repertoires was calculated by dividing the number of shared unique clonotypes by the size of the smaller repertoire. Richness of each repertoire was evaluated using RTK rarefaction, the Chao1 estimator, and Recon v2.1 estimates of unobserved clonotypes. The clones in this table, taken by TCRdb from immuneACCESS, are in-frame only. Not every clone is retained; where verified, under half of the shortfall comes from an unresolved V gene, and the cause of the rest is unknown. The V and J calls and clone size come from that table; D and trimming were worked out from the DNA. The sample includes 470,000 or so clones, with 78% observed a single time. The ten largest account for approximately 12% of the sample.

Healthy HIV-negative adults with no recently reported acute infections or vaccinations were included as donors. Every donor was a Caucasian adult living in Nashville, Tennessee, USA. In the unsorted samples, around 81 million PBMCs were counted, and genomic DNA was extracted using the QIAamp DNA Blood Mini kit. Blood was collected by leukapheresis, and PBMCs were isolated by Ficoll-Histopaque density gradient centrifugation and then cryopreserved in liquid nitrogen vapor phase. The sequencing input was PBMCs. This TCR derives from a middle-aged woman in good health. Some clones in this sample may be carry-over from other donors' samples. This receptor chain uses TRBV9 and TRBJ2-1; 7 of the junction bases match TRBD2. At the DNA level, the sequence is TGTGCCAGCAGCCCCCCGGCGGGAGTAGCGAGTAATGAGCAGTTCTTC. This codes for CASSPPAGVASNEQFF.